The 15 T cell receptor beta chains presented below share a single source sample, sequenced in a study of post-analysis software for immune sequencing data (dated by TCRdb to the mid-2010s). Library creation used PCR. Data came from an Illumina HiSeq 2500. To reduce PCR and sequencing biases, unique molecular identifiers were built into the TCR beta cDNA libraries. TCRdb trimmed public reads at Q25 via fastp, called clones via MiXCR and kept in-frame beta chains. A single entry per CDR3 protein holds the most common genes and DNA from its merged rows. The table for this sample lists 500,000 to 600,000 distinct CDR3 sequences; roughly 40% of them were counted only once. More than 1.5% of the sample goes to the ten largest clones. These TCRs' antigens remain unknown. Overall study outcomes, separate from this receptor: Significantly higher frequencies in patients than in controls were found for several TRBV segments, including TRBV5-6, TRBV5-1 and TRBV20-1.

Sequenced sample: blood. These receptors were taken from a girl between 5 and 17 years old with multiple sclerosis.

The genes are TRBV29-1 and TRBJ2-7, with 8 bases fitting TRBD1. This CDR3 is built from 15 residues. Germline V CDR1 and CDR2: SQVTM, ANQGSEA. The CDR3 region is CIWSRTGIPWGEQYF. The CDR3 nucleotides read TGCATCTGGTCCCGGACAGGGATTCCATGGGGGGAGCAGTACTTC.

The chain couples TRBV12-3 or TRBV12-4 to TRBJ2-1, with a weak D call TRBD2 (6 bases). V gave up 7 bases and J gave up 6 bases, with 10 bases separating them. The length of the CDR3 is 12 residues. CDR3 coding DNA: TGTGCCAGCACGGGACTTCTCAATGAGCAGTTCTTC. It specifies CASTGLLNEQFF.

The gene calls are TRBV12-3 or TRBV12-4 and TRBJ2-7, with D perhaps matching TRBD2 (6 bases). The ends were cut back, 3 bases at V and 6 bases at J, with 15 bases in the middle. CDR3 length equals 14 residues. The CDR3 loop reads CASSLTREQGEQYF. The CDR3, as DNA: TGTGCCAGCAGTTTGACTCGGGAGCAAGGCGAGCAGTACTTC.

The J gene is TRBJ1-5, the V gene TRBV10-3, with D uncertain. V lost 6 bases and J 5 bases, leaving 11 bases between the germline ends. CDR3 length: 13 amino acids. Germline V gene lookup returns CDR1 ENHRY and CDR2 SYGVKD. Written as DNA, the CDR3 is TGTGCCATCAGGGAGCCGCCGGATCAGCCCCAGCATTTT. This encodes CAIREPPDQPQHF.

This chain links TRBV5-6 with TRBJ2-3; D perhaps matches TRBD1 (6 bases). The CDR3 extends over 16 amino acids. The germline gives CDR1 SGHDT, CDR2 YYEEEE. Trimming took 4 bases from V and 1 from J, leaving 16 bases between them. Written as DNA, the CDR3 is TGTGCCAGCAGCCCCAGGGGCGGACGACGCACAGATACGCAGTATTTT. Translating it yields CASSPRGGRRTDTQYF.

This rearrangement joins TRBV5-5 to TRBJ1-2; possibly TRBD1 for D (5 bases). V lost 2 bases and J 3 bases, leaving 11 bases between the germline ends. CDR1 SGHKS and CDR2 YYEKEE come from the germline V gene (reference sequence). The CDR3 has 14 amino acids. The CDR3 DNA is TGTGCCAGCAGCTTTAGACAGAACGACTATGGCTACACCTTC. Translation gives CASSFRQNDYGYTF.

The chain is built from TRBV6-1 and TRBJ1-2; D not resolved. The CDR3 is 12 amino acids. Germline loops: CDR1 MNHNS, CDR2 SASEGT. The germline V and J ends were trimmed by 5 bases and 8 bases, with 12 bases remaining between them. This CDR3 reads CASSMDVPGYTF. In DNA form, the CDR3 reads TGTGCCAGCAGTATGGACGTCCCGGGCTACACCTTC.

The chain combines TRBV5-1 with TRBJ2-6, with no clear D. This CDR3 spans 17 amino acids. Germline V gene lookup returns CDR1 SGHRS and CDR2 YFSETQ. V lost 2 bases to trimming and J lost 0 bases, with 12 bases between them. The CDR3 DNA reads TGCGCCAGCAGCTTAGACCGGTCGATCTCTGGGGCCAACGTCCTGACTTTC. Translation gives CASSLDRSISGANVLTF.

The gene calls are TRBV20-1 and TRBJ2-4; TRBD2 matches 7 bases. The J call is in doubt because the DNA end fits TRBJ2-7 better. The CDR3 length is 12 residues. Germline CDR1 reads DFQATT; CDR2 reads SNEGSKA (reference sequence). The CDR3 region has the DNA TGCAGTGCGCCTACTAGCGCGAACGAGCAGTACTTC. As protein: CSAPTSANEQYF.

The table lists this clonotype with a few counts. The chain combines TRBV6-5 with TRBJ1-2; D might be TRBD1 (5 bases). V lost 5 bases and J 3 bases, leaving 10 bases between the germline ends. Germline assignment: CDR1 MNHEY and CDR2 SVGAGI. This CDR3 spans 13 amino acids. The CDR3 DNA follows: TGTGCCAGCAGTCAAACAGGCGACTATGGCTACACCTTC. Its translation: CASSQTGDYGYTF.

J is TRBJ2-7 and V is TRBV7-9, with a weak D call TRBD2 (5 bases). The germline V gene has CDR1 SEHNR and CDR2 FQNEAQ (reference sequence). This CDR3 is built from 12 residues. Trimming pared 5 bases from V and 2 bases from J, leaving 7 bases between. The CDR3 here is CASSRRPYEQYF. CDR3 DNA sequence: TGTGCCAGCAGCCGGAGGCCCTACGAGCAGTACTTC. The variable domain in full, completed from reference TRBV7-9 and TRBJ2-7, reads DTGVSQNPRHKITKRGQNVTFRCDPISEHNRLYWYRQTLGQGPEFLTYFQNEAQLEKSRLLSDRFSAERPKGSFSTLEIQRTEQGDSAMYLCASSRRPYEQYFGPGTRLTVT.

This chain joins TRBV20-1 and TRBJ2-1; TRBD2 aligns across 14 bases. With 3 bases clipped from V and 7 bases from J, the junction kept 11 bases outside the gene matches. This CDR3 comprises 17 residues. Germline V lookup: CDR1 DFQATT, CDR2 SNEGSKA (reference sequence). The CDR3 loop is CSARRSPGLAGDNEQFF. CDR3 nucleotide sequence: TGCAGTGCTAGGCGATCTCCGGGACTAGCGGGGGATAATGAGCAGTTCTTC.

This clonotype has just a few counts. The V call is TRBV25-1, the J call TRBJ2-5; D remains ambiguous. The CDR3 is 14 amino acids. V lost 1 base, J lost 1 base, and 7 bases lay in between. Germline loops: CDR1 MGHDK, CDR2 SYGVNS. The CDR3 sequence: CASSESWSQETQYF. CDR3 DNA sequence: TGTGCCAGCAGTGAATCCTGGAGCCAAGAGACCCAGTACTTC.

The rearrangement links TRBV29-1 to TRBJ2-1; 7 positions agree with TRBD2. Trimming at V came to 6 bases and at J to 4 bases, leaving 9 bases not matched to a gene. This CDR3 has 14 residues. In germline, CDR1 is SQVTM, CDR2 ANQGSEA. The CDR3 region is CSVQTSGIYNEQFF. CDR3 nucleotides: TGCAGCGTCCAGACGAGCGGGATTTACAATGAGCAGTTCTTC.

The rearrangement joins TRBV27 to TRBJ1-2, with D possibly matching TRBD1 (5 bases). The V gene's germline CDR1 is MNHEY and CDR2 SMNVEV (reference sequence). The V and J ends lost 1 base and 5 bases respectively, with 14 bases between them. This CDR3 spans 15 amino acids. The CDR3 protein is CASSLWGGQGYGYTF. The DNA for the CDR3 is TGTGCCAGCAGTTTATGGGGAGGGCAGGGATATGGCTACACCTTC.